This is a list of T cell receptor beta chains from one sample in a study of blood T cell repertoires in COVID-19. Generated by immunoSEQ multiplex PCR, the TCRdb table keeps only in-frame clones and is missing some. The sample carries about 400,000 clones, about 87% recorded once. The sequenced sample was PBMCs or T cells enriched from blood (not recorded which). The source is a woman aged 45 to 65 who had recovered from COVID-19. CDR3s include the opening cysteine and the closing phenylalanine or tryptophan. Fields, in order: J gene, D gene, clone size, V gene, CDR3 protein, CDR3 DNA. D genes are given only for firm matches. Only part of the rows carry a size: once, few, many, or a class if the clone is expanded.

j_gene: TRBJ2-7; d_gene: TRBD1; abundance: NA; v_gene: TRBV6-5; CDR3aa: CARGTGGAYEQYF; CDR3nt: TGTGCCCGGGGGACAGGGGGCGCCTACGAGCAGTACTTC
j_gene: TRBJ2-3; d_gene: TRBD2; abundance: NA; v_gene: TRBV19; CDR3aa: CASSILAGGLTDTQYF; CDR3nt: TGTGCCAGTAGTATTCTAGCGGGGGGCCTCACAGATACGCAGTATTTT
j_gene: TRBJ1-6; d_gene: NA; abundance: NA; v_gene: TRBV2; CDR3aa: CASSGGESSYNSPLHF; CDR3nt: TGTGCCAGCAGTGGGGGCGAAAGCTCCTATAATTCACCCCTCCACTTT
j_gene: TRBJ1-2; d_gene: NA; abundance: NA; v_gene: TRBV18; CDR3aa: CASSPGTLNYGYTF; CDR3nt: TGTGCCAGCTCACCGGGGACACTCAACTATGGCTACACCTTC
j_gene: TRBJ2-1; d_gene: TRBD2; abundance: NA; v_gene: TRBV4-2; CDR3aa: CASSQETSGFSSYNEQFF; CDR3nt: TGTGCCAGCAGCCAAGAGACTAGCGGTTTCAGCTCCTACAATGAGCAGTTCTTC
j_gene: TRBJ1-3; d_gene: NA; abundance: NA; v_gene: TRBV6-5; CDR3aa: CASSYSSGSRNTIYF; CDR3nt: TGTGCCAGCAGTTACTCGAGCGGTTCGCGAAACACCATATATTTT
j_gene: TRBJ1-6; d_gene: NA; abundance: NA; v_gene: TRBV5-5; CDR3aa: CASSLLGLYNSPLHF; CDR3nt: TGTGCCAGCAGCTTACTGGGACTTTATAATTCACCCCTCCACTTT
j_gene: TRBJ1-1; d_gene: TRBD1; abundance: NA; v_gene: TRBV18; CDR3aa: CASSRTGFSNTEAFF; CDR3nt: TGTGCCAGCTCACGGACAGGGTTTTCGAACACTGAAGCTTTCTTT
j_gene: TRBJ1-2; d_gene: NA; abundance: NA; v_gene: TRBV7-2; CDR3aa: CASSSGTGSGGYTF; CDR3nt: TGTGCCAGCAGCTCCGGAACAGGGAGTGGCGGCTACACCTTC
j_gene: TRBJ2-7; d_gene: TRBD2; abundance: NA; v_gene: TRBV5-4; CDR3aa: CASSLRREGGEQYF; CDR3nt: TGTGCCAGCAGCCTTCGACGGGAGGGGGGCGAGCAGTACTTC
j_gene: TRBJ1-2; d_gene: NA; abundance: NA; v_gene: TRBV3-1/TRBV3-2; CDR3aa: CASSPTETNYGYTF; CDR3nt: TGTGCCAGCAGCCCTACCGAGACTAACTATGGCTACACCTTC
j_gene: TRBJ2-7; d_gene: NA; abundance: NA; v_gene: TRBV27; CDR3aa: CASGWGVEQYF; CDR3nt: TGTGCCAGTGGTTGGGGGGTCGAGCAGTACTTC
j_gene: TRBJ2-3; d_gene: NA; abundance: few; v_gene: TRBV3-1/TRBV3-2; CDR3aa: CASSQTRKDTQYF; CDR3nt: TGTGCCAGCAGCCAAACTAGGAAAGATACGCAGTATTTT
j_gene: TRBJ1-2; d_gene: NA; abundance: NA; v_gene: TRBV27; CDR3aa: CASSLSWTVPYGYTF; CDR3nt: TGTGCCAGCAGTTTATCTTGGACAGTTCCCTATGGCTACACCTTC
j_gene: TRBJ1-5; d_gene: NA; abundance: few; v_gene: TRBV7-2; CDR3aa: CASRFREGQPQHF; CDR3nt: TGTGCCAGCAGATTCAGGGAAGGTCAGCCCCAGCATTTT
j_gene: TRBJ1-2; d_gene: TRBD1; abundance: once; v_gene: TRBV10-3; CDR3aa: CAIRPGQGDNYGYTF; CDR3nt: TGTGCCATCAGACCGGGACAGGGGGATAACTATGGCTACACCTTC
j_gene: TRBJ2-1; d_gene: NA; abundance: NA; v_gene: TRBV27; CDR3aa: CASSSWTAANEQFF; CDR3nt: TGTGCCAGCAGTTCCTGGACAGCCGCCAATGAGCAGTTCTTC
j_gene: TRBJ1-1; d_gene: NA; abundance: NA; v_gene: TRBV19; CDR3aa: CASSSREGLLSFF; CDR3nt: TGTGCCAGTAGTTCCCGGGAGGGGCTATTGAGTTTCTTT
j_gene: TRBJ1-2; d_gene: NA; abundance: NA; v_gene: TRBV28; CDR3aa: CASRPSSGAGNYGYTF; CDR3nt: TGTGCCAGCAGGCCTTCCAGTGGGGCCGGTAACTATGGCTACACCTTC
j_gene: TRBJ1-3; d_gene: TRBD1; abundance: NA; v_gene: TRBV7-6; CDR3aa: CASSLRGLGNTIYF; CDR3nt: TGTGCCAGCAGCCTAAGGGGGCTTGGAAACACCATATATTTT
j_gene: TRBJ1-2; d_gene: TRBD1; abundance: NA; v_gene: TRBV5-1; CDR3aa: CASSLAQGALNGYTF; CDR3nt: TGCGCCAGCAGCTTGGCCCAGGGGGCGCTTAACGGCTACACCTTC
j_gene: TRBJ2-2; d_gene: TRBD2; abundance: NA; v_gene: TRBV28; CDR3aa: CASSSPGGDHTGELFF; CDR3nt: TGTGCCAGCAGTTCCCCCGGGGGGGATCACACCGGGGAGCTGTTTTTT
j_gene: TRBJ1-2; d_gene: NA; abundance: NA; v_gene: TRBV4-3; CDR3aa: CASSQDMAGDLGYTF; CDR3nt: TGCGCCAGCAGCCAAGATATGGCTGGTGATCTTGGCTACACCTTC
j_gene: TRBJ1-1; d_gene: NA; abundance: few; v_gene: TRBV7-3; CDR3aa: CASSAGPDTEAFF; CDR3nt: TGTGCCAGCAGCGCAGGTCCTGACACTGAAGCTTTCTTT
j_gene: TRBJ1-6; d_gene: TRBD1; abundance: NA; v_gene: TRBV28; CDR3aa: CASSRTGEFSPLHF; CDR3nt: TGTGCCAGCAGTAGGACAGGGGAGTTTTCACCCCTCCACTTT
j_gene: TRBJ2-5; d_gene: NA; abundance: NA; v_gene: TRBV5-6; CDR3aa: CASSRGAGETQYF; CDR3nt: TGTGCCAGCAGCCGGGGGGCAGGGGAGACCCAGTACTTC
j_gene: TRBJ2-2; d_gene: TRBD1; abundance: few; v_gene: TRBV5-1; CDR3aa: CASSSGQGGTGELFF; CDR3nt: TGCGCCAGCAGCTCAGGACAGGGCGGCACCGGGGAGCTGTTTTTT
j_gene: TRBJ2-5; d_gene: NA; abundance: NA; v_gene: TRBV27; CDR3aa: CASSFAGAYQETQYF; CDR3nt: TGTGCCAGCAGTTTCGCGGGGGCGTACCAAGAGACCCAGTACTTC